Below are 11 T cell receptor beta chains sequenced from a single sample in a study of cytotoxic CD8 clonotypes in ibrutinib-treated CLL (dated by TCRdb to about 2021). Library preparation used the immunoSEQ multiplex PCR assay. TCRdb took over this immuneACCESS table, retaining in-frame rearrangements with V and J assigned. Such tables are incomplete; in checked studies, under half of the missing clones stem from an unresolved V gene, and the remainder is unexplained. The sample has 270,000 or so clones on record, 60% to 80% of them singletons. The biggest ten clones account for approximately 5.6% of the sample. The label giving this sample's time point can be read as: progressive disease on ibrutinib. The specimen was PBMCs, collected at disease progression, from a patient treated with ibrutinib. These receptors were taken from a human donor with chronic lymphocytic leukemia.

The rearrangement uses TRBV5-1 and TRBJ1-3; 8 bases map to TRBD1. With V trimmed by 1 base and J by 4 bases, 4 bases remained unmatched. The germline V gene encodes CDR1 SGHRS and CDR2 YFSETQ. The CDR3 sequence is 15 residues long. CDR3 DNA: TGCGCCAGCAGCTTGCGGACAGGGATAGGAAACACCATATATTTT. This sequence encodes CASSLRTGIGNTIYF.

This clone was detected only a few times. The rearrangement joins TRBV19 to TRBJ2-7; D not resolved. CDR1 is LNHDA, CDR2 SQIVND, per germline (reference sequence). This CDR3 has 13 residues. Trimming pared 5 bases from V and 3 bases from J, leaving 11 bases between. The CDR3 coding sequence is TGTGCCAGTAGTTTGGTTGGGAACTACGAGCAGTACTTC. Translating it yields CASSLVGNYEQYF.

V gene TRBV6-5 combines with J gene TRBJ1-1, with a possible D match to TRBD1 (6 bases). V was pared by 2 bases and J by 3 bases, with 10 bases between. The CDR3 spans 14 residues. Per the germline V gene, CDR1 is MNHEY and CDR2 is SVGAGI. The DNA for the CDR3 is TGTGCCAGCAGTTACGGGGGCTTTCACACTGAAGCTTTCTTT. Translated, it gives CASSYGGFHTEAFF.

This clone was picked up one time. The V and J genes are TRBV9 and TRBJ2-2; 7 positions agree with TRBD1. The CDR3 is made up of 18 amino acids. CDR1 is SGDLS and CDR2 is YYNGEE in the germline V gene. V lost 0 bases, J lost 7 bases, and 15 bases stayed unmatched. CDR3 in amino acids: CASSVDVAGGALHGELFF. The CDR3 DNA is TGTGCCAGCAGCGTAGATGTAGCAGGGGGAGCCTTGCACGGGGAGCTGTTTTTT. Full variable domain (remainder filled in from reference TRBV9 and TRBJ2-2): DSGVTQTPKHLITATGQRVTLRCSPRSGDLSVYWYQQSLDQGLQFLIQYYNGEERAKGNILERFSAQQFPDLHSELNLSSLELGDSALYFCASSVDVAGGALHGELFFGEGSRLTVL.

This clone was found once. This chain uses TRBV15 with TRBJ1-2; 7 bases agree with TRBD1. J lost 1 base, V lost 5 bases, and 7 bases had no gene match. Germline CDR1 LNHNV, CDR2 YYDKDF (reference sequence). The CDR3 is 15 residues long. CDR3 coding DNA: TGTGCCACCAGCCCCTACAGGGGATATAACTATGGCTACACCTTC. This sequence encodes CATSPYRGYNYGYTF.

The rearrangement links TRBV6-1 to TRBJ2-1; no reliable D call. The CDR3 totals 13 residues. From germline, CDR1 is MNHNS and CDR2 SASEGT. V was trimmed by 6 bases and J by 0 bases, leaving 6 bases between them. The CDR3: CASRLSSYNEQFF. The CDR3 nucleotides are TGTGCCAGCAGACTGAGCTCCTACAATGAGCAGTTCTTC.

In its sample, this clone was seen a few times. J is TRBJ1-2 and V is TRBV6-1; the D is unclear. Per germline, CDR1 MNHNS and CDR2 SASEGT. The V gene lost 5 bases and the J gene lost 6 bases, with 10 bases spanning the gap. This CDR3 has 12 residues. The CDR3 here is CASSWEGDGYTF. The CDR3 DNA reads TGTGCCAGCAGTTGGGAGGGAGATGGCTACACCTTC.

This chain's CDR3 is CASSRGTGAGANVLTF. CDR3 nucleotide sequence: TGTGCCAGCAGCCGTGGGACAGGGGCCGGGGCCAACGTCCTGACTTTC. The chain combines TRBV7-2 with TRBJ2-6; TRBD1 agrees at 10 bases. The V segment lost 5 bases and the J segment 4 bases; nucleotides outside the gene matches: 5. This CDR3 is built from 16 residues. Germline CDR1 reads SGHTA; CDR2 reads FQGNSA.

V usage is TRBV30 and J usage is TRBJ2-3, with no clear D. The CDR3 extends over 14 amino acids. The germline gives CDR1 GTSNPN, CDR2 SVGIG (reference sequence). Trimming took 4 bases from V and 1 from J, leaving 12 bases between them. CDR3 bases: TGTGCCTGGATGTATAATCCTCGCACAGATACGCAGTATTTT. This encodes CAWMYNPRTDTQYF.

The chain combines TRBV29-1 with TRBJ2-7, with D perhaps TRBD1 (8 bases). CDR1 is SQVTM and CDR2 is ANQGSEA in the germline V gene. CDR3 length equals 16 residues. V lost 7 bases, J lost 0 bases, and 22 bases lay in between. DNA for the CDR3: TGCAGCGCCGACAATCTTAACAGGGGGGGCTCCTACGAGCAGTACTTC. This encodes CSADNLNRGGSYEQYF.

The CDR3 spells CASSEAQLSGPYGYTF. As DNA, the CDR3 is TGTGCCAGCAGTGAAGCGCAACTGTCGGGCCCCTATGGCTACACCTTC. The chain links TRBV6-1 to TRBJ1-2; D is unresolved. CDR1 is MNHNS and CDR2 is SASEGT in the germline V gene. The CDR3 is made up of 16 amino acids. The V end was cut by 0 bases, the J end by 4 bases, with 15 bases between.